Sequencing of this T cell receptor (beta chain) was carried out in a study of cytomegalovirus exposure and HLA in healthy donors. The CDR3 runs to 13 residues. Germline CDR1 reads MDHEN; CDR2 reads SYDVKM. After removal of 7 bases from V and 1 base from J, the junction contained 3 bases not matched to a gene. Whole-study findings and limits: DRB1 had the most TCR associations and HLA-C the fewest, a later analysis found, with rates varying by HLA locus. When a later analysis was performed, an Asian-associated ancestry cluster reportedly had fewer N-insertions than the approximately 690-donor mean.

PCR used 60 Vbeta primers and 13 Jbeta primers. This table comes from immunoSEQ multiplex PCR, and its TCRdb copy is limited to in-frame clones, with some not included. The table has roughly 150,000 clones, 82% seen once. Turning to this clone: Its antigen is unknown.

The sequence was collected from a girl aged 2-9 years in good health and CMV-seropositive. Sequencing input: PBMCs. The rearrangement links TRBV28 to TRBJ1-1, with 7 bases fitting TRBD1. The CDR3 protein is CASTRTGNTEAFF. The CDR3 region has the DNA TGTGCCAGCACCCGGACAGGGAACACTGAAGCTTTCTTT.